A selection of T cell receptor beta chains follows, all from one sample in a study of chemoradiotherapy in HPV16-positive cancers. Only in-frame clones appear in the TCRdb table, and some are missing; sequencing was by immunoSEQ multiplex PCR. The data contain roughly 34,000 clones, 70% to 90% of them seen just once; the ten biggest clones take up around 2.3%. The sequencing used blood, collected from a patient who underwent chemoradiotherapy. These receptors were collected from a human donor with HPV-associated anogenital cancer. CDR3s include the opening cysteine and the closing phenylalanine or tryptophan. D genes are given only for firm matches. Size values are once, few and many counts, or a class for expanded clones, and some rows have none.

clone_size,j_call,d_call,v_call,cdr3_nt,cdr3_aa
-,TRBJ1-4,TRBD1,TRBV5-4,TGTGCCAGCAGCTTGGAAGGGGGCGCCGGTGAAAAACTGTTTTTT,CASSLEGGAGEKLFF
-,TRBJ1-5,-,TRBV27,TGTGCCAGCAGCCCAGGGTCCCCCAATCAGCCCCAGCATTTT,CASSPGSPNQPQHF
-,TRBJ1-2,-,TRBV6-1,TGTGCCAGCTCCCTCGGACGCTGGGACTACACCTTC,CASSLGRWDYTF
-,TRBJ1-4,-,TRBV7-6,TGTGCCAGCAGCAATCCCGTGGGCTCTCTTGCAACTAATGAAAAACTGTTTTTT,CASSNPVGSLATNEKLFF
-,TRBJ1-1,-,TRBV7-8,TGTGCCAGCAGCTTAGCGCCGGACGGACCTGAAGCTTTCTTT,CASSLAPDGPEAFF
-,TRBJ2-1,-,TRBV4-2,TGTGCCAGCAGCCAAGATTACAGGGACCACAATGAGCAGTTCTTC,CASSQDYRDHNEQFF
-,TRBJ1-5,-,TRBV18,TGTGCCAGCTCAAAGGGGGGCGGAAGCAATCAGCCCCAGCATTTT,CASSKGGGSNQPQHF
-,TRBJ1-4,TRBD1,TRBV7-6,TGTGCCAGCAGCTCAGGGGGTCAGGGGTGGAATGAAAAACTGTTTTTT,CASSSGGQGWNEKLFF
-,TRBJ2-5,TRBD2,TRBV5-4,TGTGCCAGCAGCCCCGGACTAGCGGGGGGCTGGGAGACCCAGTACTTC,CASSPGLAGGWETQYF
-,TRBJ1-1,TRBD1,TRBV25-1,TGTGCCAGCAGTGAAGCCCGCAGGGGGCGCTTACAAGCTTTCTTT,CASSEARRGRLQAFF
-,TRBJ2-5,TRBD1,TRBV5-5,TGTGCCAGCAGCCTCCTACAGGGGGCGCGGGAGACCCAGTACTTC,CASSLLQGARETQYF
-,TRBJ2-2,-,TRBV7-6,TGTGCCAGCAGCCCACCCGGCACCGGGGAGCTGTTTTTT,CASSPPGTGELFF
-,TRBJ1-5,-,TRBV28,TGTGCCAGCAGTTCCCCATGGGAGGGGAGGATGGGTCAGCCCCAGCATTTT,CASSSPWEGRMGQPQHF
-,TRBJ1-3,-,TRBV28,TGTGCCAGCAAAGGGGGGGAAGGGAGGGTCGGAAACACCATATATTTT,CASKGGEGRVGNTIYF
-,TRBJ2-2,TRBD2,TRBV7-8,TGTGCCAGCAGCTTCCCCAGCGGGGGGGCCGGAACCGGGGAGCTGTTTTTT,CASSFPSGGAGTGELFF
once,TRBJ2-7,-,TRBV5-6,TGTGCCAGCAGCTTGGCCTATTTCGAGCAGTACTTC,CASSLAYFEQYF
-,TRBJ1-1,-,TRBV5-1,TGCGCCAGCAGCGTGGGTGGGGACAATGAAGCTTTCTTT,CASSVGGDNEAFF
-,TRBJ2-3,-,TRBV5-6,TGTGCCAGCAGCCAGGGCTCAGATACGCAGTATTTT,CASSQGSDTQYF
-,TRBJ2-7,-,TRBV5-5,TGTGCCAGCAGCTTGGCGGGGAACGAGCAGTACTTC,CASSLAGNEQYF
-,TRBJ2-2,-,TRBV7-8,TGTGCCAGCAGCCCTTTTATTGAGACAAACACCGGGGAGCTGTTTTTT,CASSPFIETNTGELFF
few,TRBJ1-4,-,TRBV10-2,TGCGCCAGCAGTGAGACGGCTAATGAAAAACTGTTTTTT,CASSETANEKLFF
-,TRBJ2-7,TRBD2,TRBV7-6,TGTGCCAGCAGCTTTGGGCTCCGAGCGGGGGGCGTCGACTACGAGCAGTACTTC,CASSFGLRAGGVDYEQYF
-,TRBJ1-1,-,TRBV7-9,TGTGCCAGCAGAGGGACCAACACTGAAGCTTTCTTT,CASRGTNTEAFF
-,TRBJ1-1,-,TRBV6-6,TGTGCCAGCAGAGGAATGGACGGCCCGGGAACTGAAGCTTTCTTT,CASRGMDGPGTEAFF
-,TRBJ2-1,-,TRBV19,TGTGCCAGTAGTATTCTCTCGAGGGGCAATGAGCAGTTCTTC,CASSILSRGNEQFF
-,TRBJ2-7,-,TRBV9,TGTGCCAGCAGCGTATGGGGCGGCTCCTACGAGCAGTACTTC,CASSVWGGSYEQYF
-,TRBJ2-5,-,TRBV10-3,TGTGCCATCAGCCCCGGGGCGGGGGAGACCCAGTACTTC,CAISPGAGETQYF
-,TRBJ1-5,TRBD1,TRBV27,TGTGCCAGCAGCGCAGGGGGCGCACATCAGCCCCAGCATTTT,CASSAGGAHQPQHF
-,TRBJ1-6,-,TRBV6-5,TGTGCCAGCAGTTCCCCAGGGGCTGTTGGTTCACCCCTCCACTTT,CASSSPGAVGSPLHF
-,TRBJ1-5,-,TRBV10-2,TGCGCCAGCAGTGCCATACTCGGGCGTGGCAATCAGCCCCAGCATTTT,CASSAILGRGNQPQHF
-,TRBJ2-7,-,TRBV15,TGTGCCACCAGCAGCCGGGGATTCTCCTACGAGCAGTACTTC,CATSSRGFSYEQYF
-,TRBJ2-1,-,TRBV7-8,TGTGCCAGCAGCCCTCTCGTCCGATACAATGAGCAGTTCTTC,CASSPLVRYNEQFF